Below, 24 T cell receptor beta chains from the same sample are listed, as sequenced in a study of regulatory T cells in long-lasting Graves disease. The time point: newly diagnosed GD, antithyroid drugs for less than 3 months. After RNA was extracted from PBMCs, the TCR library was made from it. According to the study, TCR beta libraries were built with iRepertoire HTBI primers and CDR3-region Arm-PCR. TCRdb independently ran MiXCR on the multiplex PCR reads; one entry per CDR3 protein. The table includes 500,000 or so distinct CDR3 sequences, 16% detected once. These data were also filed under a second study, of T cells in Graves' hyperthyroidism and ophthalmopathy.

Specimen: peripheral blood mononuclear cells (PBMCs), collected at new diagnosis, from a patient treated with antithyroid drugs. The receptor set was obtained from a woman aged 35-65 years with Graves disease.

This clonotype was counted many times. One end of the junction varies from germline; a read error may be responsible. This chain joins TRBV5-1 and TRBJ2-6; no clear D gene. CDR1 SGHRS and CDR2 YFSETQ come from the germline V gene. The CDR3 is made up of 15 amino acids. The CDR3 spells CASSSGSSGANVLTF. DNA of the CDR3: TGTGCCAGCAGTTCCGGGTCCTCTGGGGCCAACGTCCTGACTTTC.

The chain combines TRBV7-8 with TRBJ2-7; D gene uncertain. The CDR3 covers 13 residues. V dropped 6 bases and J dropped 4 bases, with 13 bases sitting between them. Germline V gene sequence: CDR1 SGHVS, CDR2 FQNEAQ. The CDR3 protein is CASSFGRNYEQYF. CDR3 sequence (DNA): TGTGCCAGCAGTTTCGGACGGAATTACGAGCAGTACTTC.

This clonotype was found many times. The rearrangement links TRBV7-2 to TRBJ1-2; 9 nucleotides align to TRBD1. The length of the CDR3 is 16 residues. Germline V CDR1 and CDR2: SGHTA, FQGNSA. V lost 3 bases and J lost 5; bases outside the gene matches: 10. The CDR3, as DNA: TGTGCCAGCAGCTTGAATACAGGACAGGGGTTATATGGCTACACCTTC. Translation: CASSLNTGQGLYGYTF.

This clonotype was counted only a few times. The gene calls are TRBV10-3 and TRBJ2-1; D unresolved. Germline CDR1 reads ENHRY; CDR2 reads SYGVKD. The CDR3 length is 13 residues. Trimming removed 3 bases from V and 6 bases from J, with 9 bases in between. The CDR3 sequence is CAISDPGRNEQFF. DNA for the CDR3: TGTGCCATCAGTGACCCCGGGCGCAATGAGCAGTTCTTC.

This clonotype has just a few counts. The rearrangement uses TRBV28 and TRBJ2-3; D not resolved. The CDR3 extends over 14 amino acids. Germline loops: CDR1 MDHEN, CDR2 SYDVKM. Trimming removed 4 bases at V and 2 bases at J, with 10 bases between. The CDR3 is CASSSNPLTDTQYF. The CDR3, as DNA: TGTGCCAGCAGTTCAAATCCCCTCACAGATACGCAGTATTTT.

This clonotype was seen repeatedly, ten times or more. The chain is built from TRBV9 and TRBJ2-5; D is unclear. This CDR3 has 13 residues. Germline values: CDR1 SGDLS, CDR2 YYNGEE. V shed 0 bases and J shed 2 bases, with 5 bases lying between them. The CDR3: CASSVGPQETQYF. The CDR3 DNA sequence: TGTGCCAGCAGCGTAGGGCCACAAGAGACCCAGTACTTC.

At least ten counts were recorded for this clonotype. CDR3 DNA sequence: TGTGCCAGCAGTCCCCCTAGCAGAGGGGAAAAACTGTTTTTT. Translation: CASSPPSRGEKLFF. The chain combines TRBV28 with TRBJ1-4; D uncertain. Germline assignment: CDR1 MDHEN and CDR2 SYDVKM. The V end lost 5 bases, the J end lost 8 bases, and 15 bases lay between the germline ends. The CDR3 loop spans 14 amino acids.

The CDR3 DNA sequence: TGTGCCAGCAGCCAGCCCACAATCAATGAGCAGTTCTTC. Translation gives CASSQPTINEQFF. V usage is TRBV3-1 and J usage is TRBJ2-1; no reliable D call. V was pared by 3 bases and J by 6 bases, with 9 bases between. This CDR3 contains 13 residues. The germline V gene has CDR1 LGHDT and CDR2 YNNKEL (reference sequence).

This clonotype was observed a handful of times. The chain couples TRBV28 to TRBJ2-4; D is ambiguous. This CDR3 spans 15 amino acids. Germline values: CDR1 MDHEN, CDR2 SYDVKM. Trimming stripped 4 bases from V and 0 bases from J, with 10 bases between. The CDR3 is CASSSNRLAKNIQYF. The CDR3 DNA sequence: TGTGCCAGCAGTTCAAACCGACTAGCCAAAAACATTCAGTACTTC.

This clonotype was observed a handful of times. Germline and junction disagree at one end, which may indicate a read error. This chain uses TRBV11-2 with TRBJ2-7; possibly TRBD1 or TRBD2 for D (5 bases each). Germline V lookup: CDR1 SGHAT, CDR2 FQNNGV. This CDR3 has 15 amino acids. The CDR3 region is CANSHGTRNSYEQYF. The DNA for the CDR3 is TGTGCCAACAGCCACGGGACGCGAAACTCCTACGAGCAGTACTTC.

The chain couples TRBV27 to TRBJ1-6; the match to TRBD1 covers 8 bases. In germline, CDR1 is MNHEY, CDR2 SMNVEV (reference sequence). The trim removed 2 bases at V and 6 bases at J, leaving 12 bases unmatched. The CDR3 covers 18 residues. The CDR3 reads CASSLRKARTGINSPLHF. DNA of the CDR3: TGTGCCAGCAGTTTAAGAAAGGCGAGGACAGGGATTAATTCACCCCTCCACTTT.

This clonotype has more than one count but fewer than ten. The rearrangement joins TRBV7-6 to TRBJ2-5, with 13 bases matching TRBD2. The length of the CDR3 is 18 residues. Germline V gene lookup returns CDR1 SGHVS and CDR2 FNYEAQ. The junction had 10 bases not matched to a gene; V was cut back by 2 bases and J by 4 bases. The CDR3, as DNA: TGTGCCAGCAGCTTACTTCCCCAACTAGCGGGGGGGGGAGAGACCCAGTACTTC. Translating gives CASSLLPQLAGGGETQYF.

This clonotype was picked up a small number of times. The chain employs TRBV10-3 and TRBJ1-4, with 10 positions matching TRBD1. The CDR3 sequence is 17 residues long. J gave up 4 bases and V 2 bases, and 7 bases lay outside the gene matches. Germline V lookup: CDR1 ENHRY, CDR2 SYGVKD. This chain's CDR3 is CAISERVGQGVNEKLFF. Written as DNA, the CDR3 is TGTGCCATCAGTGAGAGAGTCGGACAGGGGGTTAATGAAAAACTGTTTTTT.

There are a few counts of this clonotype. The genes are TRBV5-1 and TRBJ1-2, with 10 positions matching TRBD1. V lost 2 bases to trimming and J lost 3 bases; unmatched junction nucleotides: 4. Germline CDR1 is SGHRS and CDR2 is YFSETQ. The CDR3 contains 15 residues. The CDR3 bases are TGCGCCAGCAGCTTCACCGGGACAGGGGACTATGGCTACACCTTC. Encoded protein: CASSFTGTGDYGYTF. Full variable domain (rest looked up from reference TRBV5-1 and TRBJ1-2): KAGVTQTPRYLIKTRGQQVTLSCSPISGHRSVSWYQQTPGQGLQFLFEYFSETQRNKGNFPGRFSGRQFSNSRSEMNVSTLELGDSALYLCASSFTGTGDYGYTFGSGTRLTVV.

This clonotype came up many times. In DNA form, the CDR3 reads TGTGCCAGCAGTGTAGACAGTAGTCAAGAGACCCAGTACTTC. Amino acids: CASSVDSSQETQYF. The chain is built from TRBV6-2 or TRBV6-3 and TRBJ2-5; tentatively, D is TRBD1 (5 bases). The V gene's germline CDR1 is MNHEY and CDR2 SVGEGT. V was clipped by 5 bases and J by 2 bases, with 12 bases between them. The CDR3 is 14 amino acids.

Of note for this clonotype: This sequence may be a read error, since a much larger clone differs from it by one base. The J gene is TRBJ2-3, the V gene TRBV9; no definite D call. The CDR3 loop spans 16 amino acids. CDR1 and CDR2 from the germline V gene are SGDLS and YYNGEE. The CDR3, as DNA: TGTGCCAGCAGCGTAGCTTCGGCCGGCCCCTCAGATGCGCAGTATTTT. This translates into CASSVASAGPSDAQYF.

This clonotype was counted at least ten times. The chain is built from TRBV28 and TRBJ1-2, with 7 bases fitting TRBD1. Unmatched junction bases numbered 3, after V lost 6 bases and J lost 2 bases. Germline V gene lookup returns CDR1 MDHEN and CDR2 SYDVKM. CDR3 length: 13 residues. CDR3 coding DNA: TGTGCCAGCAGCTCGGGACAGAACTATGGCTACACCTTC. Translation: CASSSGQNYGYTF.

This clonotype was seen many times. V is TRBV2 and J is TRBJ1-5, with D maybe TRBD1 (6 bases). The CDR3 length is 14 residues. Germline V gives CDR1 SNHLY, CDR2 FYNNEI. The V end lost 4 bases, the J end lost 11 bases, and 18 bases lay between the germline ends. DNA of the CDR3: TGTGCCAGCAGTGGGACAGCCGACCTGTGGACCCAGCATTTT. It yields the protein CASSGTADLWTQHF.

The genes are TRBV15 and TRBJ2-2; the match to TRBD2 covers 9 bases. V lost 0 bases, J lost 1 base, and 0 bases stayed unmatched. CDR3 length equals 16 residues. CDR1 LNHNV and CDR2 YYDKDF come from the germline V gene (reference sequence). CDR3 loop: CATSRDSGGNTGELFF. CDR3 bases: TGTGCCACCAGCAGAGATAGCGGGGGGAACACCGGGGAGCTGTTTTTT.

This rearrangement joins TRBV5-1 to TRBJ2-1; 7 bases agree with TRBD1. CDR3 size: 14 residues. CDR1 SGHRS and CDR2 YFSETQ come from the germline V gene. Trimming removed 5 bases from V and 10 bases from J; junction bases left unmatched: 12. DNA of the CDR3: TGCGCCAGCAGATTCGGGACAGACTCCCACGAGCAGTTCTTC. Translating gives CASRFGTDSHEQFF.

At least ten counts were recorded for this clonotype. The chain is built from TRBV7-2 and TRBJ2-1; 10 nucleotides agree with TRBD2. TRBJ2-5 explains the end of the DNA better; the J call may be wrong. Looked up from germline, CDR1 is SGHTA and CDR2 is FQGNSA. CDR3 length equals 16 residues. The DNA of the CDR3 is TGTGCCAGCAGCTCGCAGCGGGGGGGCCGAGCTGAGACCCAGTACTTC. This sequence encodes CASSSQRGGRAETQYF.

This clonotype was observed at least ten times. The V gene is TRBV20-1, the J gene TRBJ1-5; maybe TRBD1 (5 bases). There are 13 residues in the CDR3. V gave up 4 bases and J gave up 7 bases, with 14 bases separating them. The germline V gene has CDR1 DFQATT and CDR2 SNEGSKA (reference sequence). CDR3 DNA sequence: TGCAGTGCTATAGAGCAGGGAGAACAGCCCCAGCATTTT. It yields the protein CSAIEQGEQPQHF.

The sample holds a few counts of this clonotype. The chain couples TRBV19 to TRBJ1-1; D ambiguous. V lost 5 bases and J 0 bases, leaving 13 bases between the germline ends. The CDR3 consists of 15 residues. Germline-derived CDR1 and CDR2 are LNHDA and SQIVND (reference sequence). The CDR3 here is CASSGFVGLNTEAFF. As DNA, the CDR3 is TGTGCCAGTAGTGGCTTTGTCGGATTGAACACTGAAGCTTTCTTT.

This clonotype was seen a few times. This chain connects TRBV14 to TRBJ2-2; the D gene could be TRBD1 or TRBD2 (5 bases each). Between the trimmed V and J ends, which lost 4 bases and 0 bases, there was a span of 9 bases. The CDR3 runs 15 residues. Per the germline V gene, CDR1 is SGHDN and CDR2 is FVKESK. The CDR3 DNA reads as TGTGCCAGCAGCCGTCCGGGACCGAACACCGGGGAGCTGTTTTTT. Protein sequence: CASSRPGPNTGELFF.